The 5 T cell receptor beta chains reported below all come from one sample, sequenced in a study of identical twins. TCRdb redid the calling of the 5' RACE reads with MiXCR, one entry per CDR3 protein. The sample carries around 370,000 distinct CDR3 sequences, approximately 8.8% recorded once. Sequencing used naive T cells sorted from blood. These TCRs come from a woman aged 45-65 years in good health.

This clonotype was counted between two and nine times. Written as DNA, the CDR3 is TGTGCCAGCAGAATAGGGACAGGAAATTCACCCCTCCACTTT. Translating gives CASRIGTGNSPLHF. V usage is TRBV12-3 or TRBV12-4 and J usage is TRBJ1-6, with 8 bases lining up with TRBD1. Unmatched junction bases numbered 5, after V lost 6 bases and J lost 7 bases. The CDR3 consists of 14 residues.

The V and J genes are TRBV6-2 or TRBV6-3 and TRBJ1-1; maybe TRBD1 (5 bases). CDR3 length: 16 amino acids. The V gene's germline CDR1 is MNHEY and CDR2 SVGEGT. Deletions cut 2 bases from V and 1 base from J, with 14 bases between. The chain's CDR3 is CASSYPGHVKNTEAFF. Written as DNA, the CDR3 is TGTGCCAGCAGTTACCCGGGGCACGTCAAGAACACTGAAGCTTTCTTT.

In its sample, this clonotype was seen many times. The V call is TRBV27, the J call TRBJ2-1; D remains ambiguous. Germline CDR1 reads MNHEY; CDR2 reads SMNVEV (reference sequence). V gave up 10 bases and J gave up 8 bases, with 15 bases separating them. This CDR3 has 12 residues. Here the CDR3 DNA reads TGTGCCACCGCGTCCCAGGTTGATGAGCAGTTCTTC. It encodes CATASQVDEQFF.

This clonotype was counted at least ten times. The CDR3 here is CASSLIGQTNEKLFF. The CDR3 DNA follows: TGTGCCAGCAGCTTAATCGGGCAGACTAATGAAAAACTGTTTTTT. This chain connects TRBV11-3 to TRBJ1-4; D call uncertain. The V and J ends lost 2 bases and 2 bases respectively, with 9 bases between them. The CDR3 runs to 15 residues. Germline CDR1 SGHNT, CDR2 YENEEA.

This clonotype showed up just a few times. The V and J genes are TRBV29-1 and TRBJ1-5; D is undetermined. The germline CDR1 and CDR2 sequences are SQVTM and ANQGSEA. This CDR3 region has 14 residues. CDR3 coding DNA: TGCAGTGATCTCTCTTTTTTAGTTTGCCAGCCCCAGCATTTT. Its translation: CSDLSFLVCQPQHF.